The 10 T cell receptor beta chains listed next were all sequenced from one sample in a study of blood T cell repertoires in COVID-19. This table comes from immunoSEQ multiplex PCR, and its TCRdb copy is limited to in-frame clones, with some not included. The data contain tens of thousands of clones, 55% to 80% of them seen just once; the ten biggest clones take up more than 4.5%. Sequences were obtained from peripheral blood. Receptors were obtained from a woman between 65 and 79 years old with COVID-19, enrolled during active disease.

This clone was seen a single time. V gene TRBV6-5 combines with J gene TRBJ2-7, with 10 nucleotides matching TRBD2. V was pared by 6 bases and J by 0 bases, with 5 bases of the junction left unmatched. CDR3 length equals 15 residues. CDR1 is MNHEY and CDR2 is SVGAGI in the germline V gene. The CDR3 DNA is TGTGCCAGCAGGGACGGGACTAGCGTCTCCTACGAGCAGTACGTC. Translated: CASRDGTSVSYEQYV.

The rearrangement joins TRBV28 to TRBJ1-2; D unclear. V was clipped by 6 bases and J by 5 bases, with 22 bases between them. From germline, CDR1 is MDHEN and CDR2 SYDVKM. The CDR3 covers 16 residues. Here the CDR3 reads CASRKRDGPLRYGYTF. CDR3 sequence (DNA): TGTGCCAGCAGAAAACGGGATGGGCCCCTACGGTATGGCTACACCTTC.

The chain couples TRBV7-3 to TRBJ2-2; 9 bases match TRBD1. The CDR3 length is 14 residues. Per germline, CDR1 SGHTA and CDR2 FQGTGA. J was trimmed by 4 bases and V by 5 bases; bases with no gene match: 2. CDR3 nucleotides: TGTGCCAGCAGCACGACAGGGGGCACCGGGGAGCTGTTTTTT. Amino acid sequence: CASSTTGGTGELFF.

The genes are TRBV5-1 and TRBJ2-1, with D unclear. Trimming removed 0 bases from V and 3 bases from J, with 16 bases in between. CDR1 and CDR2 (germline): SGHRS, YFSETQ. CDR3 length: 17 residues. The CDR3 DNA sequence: TGCGCCAGCAGCTTGGAAGGCCTGACGACATTCTACAATGAGCAGTTCTTC. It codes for CASSLEGLTTFYNEQFF.

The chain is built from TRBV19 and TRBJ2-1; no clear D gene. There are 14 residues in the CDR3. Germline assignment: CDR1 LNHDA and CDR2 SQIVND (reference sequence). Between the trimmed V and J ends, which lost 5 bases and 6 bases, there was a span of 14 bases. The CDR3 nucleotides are TGTGCCAGTAGTGAACCTAAACGAGGCAATGAGCAGTTCTTC. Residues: CASSEPKRGNEQFF. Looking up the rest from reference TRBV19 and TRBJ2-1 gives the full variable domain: DGGITQSPKYLFRKEGQNVTLSCEQNLNHDAMYWYRQDPGQGLRLIYYSQIVNDFQKGDIAEGYSVSREKKESFPLTVTSAQKNPTAFYLCASSEPKRGNEQFFGPGTRLTVL.

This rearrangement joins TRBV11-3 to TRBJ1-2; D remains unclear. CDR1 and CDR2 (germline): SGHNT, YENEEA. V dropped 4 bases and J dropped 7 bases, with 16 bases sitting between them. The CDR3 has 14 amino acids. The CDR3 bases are TGTGCCAGCAGCTCCCCGAGGGCAGGCGTTGGCTACACCTTC. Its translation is CASSSPRAGVGYTF.

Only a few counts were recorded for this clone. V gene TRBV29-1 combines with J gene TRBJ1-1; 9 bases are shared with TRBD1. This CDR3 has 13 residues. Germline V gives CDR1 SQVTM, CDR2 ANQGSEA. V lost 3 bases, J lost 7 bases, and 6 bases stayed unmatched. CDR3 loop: CSVDLDRGGEAFF. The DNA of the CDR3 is TGCAGCGTTGATCTGGACAGGGGAGGTGAAGCTTTCTTT.

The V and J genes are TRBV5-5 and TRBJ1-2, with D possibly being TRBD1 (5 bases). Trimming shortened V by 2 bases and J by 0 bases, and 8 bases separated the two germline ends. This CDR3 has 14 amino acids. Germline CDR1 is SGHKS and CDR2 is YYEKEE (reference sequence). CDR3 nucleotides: TGTGCCAGCAGCTTTGACAGCTCTAACTATGGCTACACCTTC. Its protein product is CASSFDSSNYGYTF.

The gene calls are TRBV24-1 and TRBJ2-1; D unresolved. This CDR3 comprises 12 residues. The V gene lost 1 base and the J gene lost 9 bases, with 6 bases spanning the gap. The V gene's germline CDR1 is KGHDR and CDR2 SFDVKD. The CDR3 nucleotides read TGTGCCACCAGTGATTTTCTTCCTGAGCAGTTCTTC. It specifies CATSDFLPEQFF.

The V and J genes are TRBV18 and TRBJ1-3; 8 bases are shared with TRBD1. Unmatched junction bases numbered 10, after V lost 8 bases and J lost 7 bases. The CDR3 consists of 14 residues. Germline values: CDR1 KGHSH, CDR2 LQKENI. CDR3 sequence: CASTGTGFRNTIYF. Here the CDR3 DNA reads TGTGCCAGCACAGGGACAGGCTTTCGGAACACCATATATTTT.